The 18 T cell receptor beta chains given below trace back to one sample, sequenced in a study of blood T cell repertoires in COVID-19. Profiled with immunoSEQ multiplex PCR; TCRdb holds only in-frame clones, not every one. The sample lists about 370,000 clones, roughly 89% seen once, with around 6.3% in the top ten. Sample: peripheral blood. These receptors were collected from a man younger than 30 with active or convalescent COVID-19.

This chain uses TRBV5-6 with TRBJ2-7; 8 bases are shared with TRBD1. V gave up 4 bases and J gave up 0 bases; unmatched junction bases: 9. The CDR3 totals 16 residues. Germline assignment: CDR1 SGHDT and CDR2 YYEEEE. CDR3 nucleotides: TGTGCCAGCAGCGAATGGACAGGGAGAGCCTCCTACGAGCAGTACTTC. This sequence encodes CASSEWTGRASYEQYF.

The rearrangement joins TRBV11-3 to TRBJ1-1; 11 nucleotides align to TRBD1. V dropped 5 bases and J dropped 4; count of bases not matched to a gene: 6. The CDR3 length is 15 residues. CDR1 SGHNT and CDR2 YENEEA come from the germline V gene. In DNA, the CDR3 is TGTGCCAGCAGCCCCGGACAGGGGGCAGGCACTGAAGCTTTCTTT. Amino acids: CASSPGQGAGTEAFF.

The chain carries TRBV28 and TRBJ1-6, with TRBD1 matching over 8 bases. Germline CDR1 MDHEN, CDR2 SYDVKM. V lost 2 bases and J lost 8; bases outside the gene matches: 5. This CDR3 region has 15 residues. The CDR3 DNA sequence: TGTGCCAGCAGTTTACCAGGGGGCCTGTATTCACCCCTCCACTTT. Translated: CASSLPGGLYSPLHF.

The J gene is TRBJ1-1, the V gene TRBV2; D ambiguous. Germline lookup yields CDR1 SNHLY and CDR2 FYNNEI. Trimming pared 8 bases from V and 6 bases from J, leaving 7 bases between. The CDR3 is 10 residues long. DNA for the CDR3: TGTGCCAGCCGGAGGGCTGAAGCTTTCTTT. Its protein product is CASRRAEAFF.

CDR3 sequence reads: CASSQDLQAQSYEQYF. The CDR3 DNA reads TGTGCCAGCAGCCAAGATCTACAGGCGCAATCCTACGAGCAGTACTTC. This sequence joins TRBV4-2 and TRBJ2-7, with a possible D match to TRBD1 (5 bases). The CDR3 is made up of 16 amino acids. Germline CDR1 reads LGHNA; CDR2 reads YNFKEQ. V gave up 0 bases and J gave up 1 base, with 13 bases separating them.

CDR3 protein: CATSEGTVYEKLFF. CDR3 nucleotide sequence: TGTGCCACCAGTGAAGGGACAGTCTATGAAAAACTGTTTTTT. The rearrangement uses TRBV24-1 and TRBJ1-4, with TRBD1 identical over 7 bases. Germline-derived CDR1 and CDR2 are KGHDR and SFDVKD. After removal of 4 bases from V and 6 bases from J, the junction contained 4 bases not matched to a gene. This CDR3 spans 14 amino acids.

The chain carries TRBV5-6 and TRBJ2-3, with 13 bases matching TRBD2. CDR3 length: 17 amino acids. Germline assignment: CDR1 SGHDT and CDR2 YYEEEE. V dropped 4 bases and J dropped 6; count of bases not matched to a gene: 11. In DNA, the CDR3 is TGTGCCAGCAGCCTAGGGACTAGCGGGAAACCGAGGGATACGCAGTATTTT. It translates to CASSLGTSGKPRDTQYF.

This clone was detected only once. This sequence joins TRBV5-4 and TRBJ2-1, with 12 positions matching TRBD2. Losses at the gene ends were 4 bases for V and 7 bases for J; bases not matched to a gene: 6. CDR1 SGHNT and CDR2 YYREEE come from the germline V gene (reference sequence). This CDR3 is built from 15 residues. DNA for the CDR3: TGTGCCAGCAGCCGGACTAGCGGGGTGGGGAATGAGCAGTTCTTC. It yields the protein CASSRTSGVGNEQFF.

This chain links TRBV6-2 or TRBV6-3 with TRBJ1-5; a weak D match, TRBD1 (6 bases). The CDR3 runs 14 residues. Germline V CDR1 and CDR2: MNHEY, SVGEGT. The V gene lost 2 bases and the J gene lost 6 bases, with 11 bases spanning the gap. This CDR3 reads CASSYTRGGQPQHF. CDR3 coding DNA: TGTGCCAGCAGTTACACCAGGGGTGGTCAGCCCCAGCATTTT.

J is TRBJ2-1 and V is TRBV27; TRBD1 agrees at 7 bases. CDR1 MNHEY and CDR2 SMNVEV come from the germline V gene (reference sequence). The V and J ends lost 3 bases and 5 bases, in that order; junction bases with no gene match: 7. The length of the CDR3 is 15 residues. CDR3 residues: CASSFGRTGNNEQFF. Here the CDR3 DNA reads TGTGCCAGCAGTTTCGGAAGGACAGGAAACAATGAGCAGTTCTTC.

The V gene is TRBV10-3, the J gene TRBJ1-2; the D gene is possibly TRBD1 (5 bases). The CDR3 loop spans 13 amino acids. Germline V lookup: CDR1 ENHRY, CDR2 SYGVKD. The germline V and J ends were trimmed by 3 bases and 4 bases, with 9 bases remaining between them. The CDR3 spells CAISDQGPYGYTF. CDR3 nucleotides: TGTGCCATCAGTGACCAGGGTCCCTATGGCTACACCTTC.

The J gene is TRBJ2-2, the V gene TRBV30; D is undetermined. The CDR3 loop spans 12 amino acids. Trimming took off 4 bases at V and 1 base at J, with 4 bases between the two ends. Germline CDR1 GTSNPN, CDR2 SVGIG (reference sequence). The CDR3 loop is CAWTVNTGELFF. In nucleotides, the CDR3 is TGTGCCTGGACAGTGAACACCGGGGAGCTGTTTTTT.

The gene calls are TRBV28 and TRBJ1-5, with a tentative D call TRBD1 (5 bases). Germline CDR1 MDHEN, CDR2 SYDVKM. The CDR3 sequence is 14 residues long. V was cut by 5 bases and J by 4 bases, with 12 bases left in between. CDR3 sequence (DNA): TGTGCCAGCAGTGGAGGGACCGGTAATCAGCCCCAGCATTTT. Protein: CASSGGTGNQPQHF.

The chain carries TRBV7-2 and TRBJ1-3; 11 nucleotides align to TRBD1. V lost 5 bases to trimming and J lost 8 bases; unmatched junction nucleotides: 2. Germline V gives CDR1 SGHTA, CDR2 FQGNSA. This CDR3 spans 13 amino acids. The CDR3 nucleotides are TGTGCCAGCAGCAGGGACAGGGGGGACACCATATATTTT. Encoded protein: CASSRDRGDTIYF.

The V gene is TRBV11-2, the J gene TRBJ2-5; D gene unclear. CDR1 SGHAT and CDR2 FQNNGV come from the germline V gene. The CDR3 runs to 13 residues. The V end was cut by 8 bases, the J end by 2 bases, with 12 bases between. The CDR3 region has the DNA TGTGCCAGCTGTCTCAGATTGCAAGAGACCCAGTACTTC. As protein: CASCLRLQETQYF.

The chain's CDR3 is CASSTLAGGQTYEQYF. CDR3 nucleotides: TGTGCCAGCAGTACCTTAGCGGGAGGGCAAACCTACGAGCAGTACTTC. This chain connects TRBV28 to TRBJ2-7; 11 nucleotides agree with TRBD2. J lost 2 bases, V lost 5 bases, and 8 bases had no gene match. CDR3 size: 16 residues. Germline loops: CDR1 MDHEN, CDR2 SYDVKM.

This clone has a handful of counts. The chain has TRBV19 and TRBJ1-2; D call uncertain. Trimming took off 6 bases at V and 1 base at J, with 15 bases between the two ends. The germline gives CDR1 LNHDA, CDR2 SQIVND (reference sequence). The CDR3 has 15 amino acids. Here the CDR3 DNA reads TGTGCCAGTAGAGCTAATGGAGGGCATAACTATGGCTACACCTTC. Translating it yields CASRANGGHNYGYTF.

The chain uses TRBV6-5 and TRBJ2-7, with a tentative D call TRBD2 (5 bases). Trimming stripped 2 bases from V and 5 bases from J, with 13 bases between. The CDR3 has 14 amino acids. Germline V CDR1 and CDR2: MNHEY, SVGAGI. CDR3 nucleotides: TGTGCCAGCAGTTACCGGTCTAGCACGGACGAGCAGTACTTC. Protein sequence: CASSYRSSTDEQYF.